What follows are 8 T cell receptor beta chains derived from one specimen sequenced in a study of T cell changes during pregnancy in multiple sclerosis. The table came from immunoSEQ multiplex PCR; TCRdb's copy has only in-frame clones and leaves some out. There are over 45,000 clones in the sample; about nine tenths occur only once, and approximately 2.3% lies in the top ten. The sample here was peripheral blood, taken in the first trimester of pregnancy. These receptors were collected from a female donor in good health, enrolled as a control in a pregnancy study.

The rearrangement joins TRBV5-1 to TRBJ2-7, with 8 bases fitting TRBD1. V lost 0 bases to trimming and J lost 4 bases; unmatched junction nucleotides: 6. The CDR3 consists of 15 residues. In germline, CDR1 is SGHRS, CDR2 YFSETQ. CDR3 in DNA: TGCGCCAGCAGCTTGGATCGGACAGGGTTGTACGAGCAGTACTTC. Translated: CASSLDRTGLYEQYF.

In DNA form, the CDR3 reads TGTGCCAGCAGCCCCCGGACAGGGGGGAATGAAAAACTGTTTTTT. It is translated as CASSPRTGGNEKLFF. The chain uses TRBV7-6 and TRBJ1-4; 10 bases line up with TRBD1. Germline lookup yields CDR1 SGHVS and CDR2 FNYEAQ. J gave up 5 bases and V 5 bases, and 5 bases lay outside the gene matches. The CDR3 extends over 15 amino acids.

Written as DNA, the CDR3 is TGTGCCAGCTCTAAAGGGGGATGGGGCACTGAAGCTTTCTTT. Protein product: CASSKGGWGTEAFF. The chain uses TRBV18 and TRBJ1-1; tentatively, D is TRBD1 (6 bases). V lost 6 bases and J lost 4, with 15 bases in between. Germline loops: CDR1 KGHSH, CDR2 LQKENI. This CDR3 is built from 14 residues.

The chain employs TRBV27 and TRBJ2-2; D unresolved. This CDR3 has 12 amino acids. CDR1 and CDR2 (germline): MNHEY, SMNVEV (reference sequence). Trimming removed 5 bases at V and 4 bases at J, with 5 bases between. In nucleotides, the CDR3 is TGTGCCAGCAGTCCTCTCACCGGGGAGCTGTTTTTT. Its protein product is CASSPLTGELFF.

This chain joins TRBV9 and TRBJ1-1; unclear D gene. The CDR3 length is 16 residues. The V end lost 3 bases, the J end lost 2 bases, and 17 bases lay between the germline ends. From germline, CDR1 is SGDLS and CDR2 YYNGEE. DNA of the CDR3: TGTGCCAGCAGCGAGAGGCCATCTTTGGTAAACACTGAAGCTTTCTTT. Its translation: CASSERPSLVNTEAFF.

The chain combines TRBV19 with TRBJ1-2; 9 positions match TRBD1. This CDR3 region has 17 residues. Germline CDR1 reads LNHDA; CDR2 reads SQIVND (reference sequence). After removal of 4 bases from V and 0 bases from J, the junction contained 9 bases not matched to a gene. CDR3 nucleotides: TGTGCCAGTAGTAGCCACGGGACAGGGACAACTAACTATGGCTACACCTTC. Its protein product is CASSSHGTGTTNYGYTF.

The chain is built from TRBV19 and TRBJ2-1; 9 nucleotides line up with TRBD2. The CDR3 loop spans 14 amino acids. The ends lost 7 bases at V and 8 bases at J; junction bases unmatched: 9. CDR1 is LNHDA and CDR2 is SQIVND in the germline V gene (reference sequence). Written as DNA, the CDR3 is TGTGCCAGTACCACCGGGACTAGCCGGCATGAGCAGTTCTTC. Encoded protein: CASTTGTSRHEQFF. Looking up the rest from reference TRBV19 and TRBJ2-1 gives the full variable domain: DGGITQSPKYLFRKEGQNVTLSCEQNLNHDAMYWYRQDPGQGLRLIYYSQIVNDFQKGDIAEGYSVSREKKESFPLTVTSAQKNPTAFYLCASTTGTSRHEQFFGPGTRLTVL.

V and J are TRBV7-2 and TRBJ1-1, with TRBD1 matching over 9 bases. V trimming: 5 bases; J trimming: 5 bases; junction bases outside the gene matches: 15. The CDR3 has 17 amino acids. Germline V lookup: CDR1 SGHTA, CDR2 FQGNSA. The CDR3 loop reads CASSQPGVTGGLTEAFF. The CDR3 bases are TGTGCCAGCAGCCAACCAGGGGTTACAGGGGGCTTGACTGAAGCTTTCTTT.